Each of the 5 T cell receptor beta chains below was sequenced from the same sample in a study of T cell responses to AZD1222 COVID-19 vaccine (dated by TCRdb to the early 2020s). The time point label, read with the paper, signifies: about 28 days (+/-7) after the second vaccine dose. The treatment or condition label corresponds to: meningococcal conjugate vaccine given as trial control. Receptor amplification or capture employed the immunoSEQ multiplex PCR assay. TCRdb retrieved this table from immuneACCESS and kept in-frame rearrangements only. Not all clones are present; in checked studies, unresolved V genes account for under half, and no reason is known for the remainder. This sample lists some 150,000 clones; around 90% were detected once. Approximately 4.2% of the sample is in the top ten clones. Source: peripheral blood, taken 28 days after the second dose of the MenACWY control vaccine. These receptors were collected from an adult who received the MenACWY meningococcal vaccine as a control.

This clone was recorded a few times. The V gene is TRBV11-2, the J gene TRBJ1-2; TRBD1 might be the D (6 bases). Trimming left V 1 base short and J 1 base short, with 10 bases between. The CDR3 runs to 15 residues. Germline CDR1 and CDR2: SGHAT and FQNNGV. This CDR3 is CASSLVGQHNYGYTF. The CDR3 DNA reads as TGTGCCAGCAGCTTAGTTGGACAGCATAACTATGGCTACACCTTC.

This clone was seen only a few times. This CDR3 reads CAASSSGANVLTF. CDR3 nucleotides: TGCGCGGCTAGCAGCTCTGGGGCCAACGTCCTGACTTTC. J is TRBJ2-6 and V is TRBV10-2; D might be TRBD2 (5 bases). This CDR3 region has 13 residues. Germline-derived CDR1 and CDR2 are WSHSY and SAAADI.

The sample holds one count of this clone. The CDR3 sequence is CASSIDNSGKLFF. The CDR3 DNA reads as TGTGCCAGTAGTATCGACAATAGCGGAAAACTGTTTTTT. The chain is built from TRBV19 and TRBJ1-4, with D unclear. Trimming cost V 3 bases and J 10 bases, with 12 bases left between them. Germline CDR1 LNHDA, CDR2 SQIVND (reference sequence). The CDR3 spans 13 residues.

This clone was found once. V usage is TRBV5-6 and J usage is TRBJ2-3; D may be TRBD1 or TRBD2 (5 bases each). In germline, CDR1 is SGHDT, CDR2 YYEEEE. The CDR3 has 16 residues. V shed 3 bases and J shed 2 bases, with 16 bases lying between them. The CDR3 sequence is CASSSPFGGPTDTQYF. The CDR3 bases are TGTGCCAGCAGCTCCCCTTTTGGGGGACCCACAGATACGCAGTATTTT.

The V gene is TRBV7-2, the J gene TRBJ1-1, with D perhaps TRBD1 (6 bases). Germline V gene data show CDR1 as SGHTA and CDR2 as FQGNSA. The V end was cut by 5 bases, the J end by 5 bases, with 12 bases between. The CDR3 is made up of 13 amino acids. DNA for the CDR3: TGTGCCAGCAGCCCACAGGGTCGTACTGAAGCTTTCTTT. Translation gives CASSPQGRTEAFF.